A single sample gave rise to the 20 T cell receptor beta chains below, sequenced in a study of T cell responses to AZD1222 COVID-19 vaccine. Using immunoSEQ multiplex PCR, the repertoire was profiled, and TCRdb retains in-frame clones only, with some absent. The table has 160,000 or so clones, 85% to 90% seen once. Here the sequenced sample was peripheral blood, taken 28 days after the second dose of the MenACWY control vaccine. The source is an adult who received the MenACWY meningococcal vaccine as a control.

The rearrangement links TRBV3-1 (or the pseudogene TRBV3-2) to TRBJ1-1; 11 nucleotides agree with TRBD1. V lost 5 bases and J lost 5; bases outside the gene matches: 7. There are 15 residues in the CDR3. CDR1 and CDR2 (germline): LGHDT, YNNKEL (reference sequence). This chain's CDR3 is CASSFPGTGGTEAFF. CDR3 sequence (DNA): TGTGCCAGCAGCTTCCCCGGGACAGGGGGGACTGAAGCTTTCTTT.

CDR3 DNA sequence: TGTGCCAGCAGCGTCAGGGGGTGGATCGGGGAGCTGTTTTTT. This codes for CASSVRGWIGELFF. V usage is TRBV5-4 and J usage is TRBJ2-2; TRBD1 matches 7 bases. The CDR3 length is 14 residues. V trimming: 4 bases; J trimming: 7 bases; junction bases outside the gene matches: 7. Germline V gene sequence: CDR1 SGHNT, CDR2 YYREEE (reference sequence). Drawing the rest from reference TRBV5-4 and TRBJ2-2, the complete variable domain is ETGVTQSPTHLIKTRGQQVTLRCSSQSGHNTVSWYQQALGQGPQFIFQYYREEENGRGNFPPRFSGLQFPNYSSELNVNALELDDSALYLCASSVRGWIGELFFGEGSRLTVL.

Only one count was recorded for this clone. The chain couples TRBV28 to TRBJ2-1, with 14 bases that match TRBD2. J lost 7 bases, V lost 8 bases, and 4 bases had no gene match. This CDR3 contains 14 residues. Germline V gene data show CDR1 as MDHEN and CDR2 as SYDVKM. In nucleotides, the CDR3 is TGTGCCAGCGGCGGGACTAGCGGGAGTAATGAGCAGTTCTTC. Its translation is CASGGTSGSNEQFF.

V gene TRBV27 combines with J gene TRBJ2-5, with 12 bases that match TRBD1. This CDR3 region has 15 residues. The ends lost 5 bases at V and 6 bases at J; junction bases unmatched: 7. CDR1 and CDR2 (germline): MNHEY, SMNVEV (reference sequence). CDR3 nucleotide sequence: TGTGCCAGCAGTCCGGGGACAGGGGGCGGAAAGACCCAGTACTTC. The encoded protein is CASSPGTGGGKTQYF.

This clone was found once. The J gene is TRBJ2-1, the V gene TRBV3-1 (or the pseudogene TRBV3-2); 9 bases agree with TRBD1. CDR1 and CDR2 (germline): LGHDT, YNNKEL (reference sequence). The V gene end was trimmed by 2 bases and the J gene end by 3 bases; junction bases not matched to a gene: 5. CDR3 length: 16 residues. CDR3: CASSQRGDRVYNEQFF. Written as DNA, the CDR3 is TGTGCCAGCAGCCAAAGGGGGGACAGGGTCTACAATGAGCAGTTCTTC.

This rearrangement joins TRBV27 to TRBJ2-1; possible D gene TRBD2, 7 bases. From germline, CDR1 is MNHEY and CDR2 SMNVEV (reference sequence). V was trimmed by 10 bases and J by 6 bases, leaving 25 bases between them. The length of the CDR3 is 16 residues. The CDR3 sequence: CAILLGGRGPANEQFF. CDR3 DNA sequence: TGTGCCATCTTACTCGGGGGGCGGGGTCCGGCCAATGAGCAGTTCTTC.

The V and J genes are TRBV5-4 and TRBJ1-2; TRBD1 is a possible D gene (6 bases). This CDR3 is built from 13 residues. Trimming pared 6 bases from V and 2 bases from J, leaving 11 bases between. Germline lookup yields CDR1 SGHNT and CDR2 YYREEE (reference sequence). DNA for the CDR3: TGTGCCAGCACCTTCGGGACAAACTATGGCTACACCTTC. This codes for CASTFGTNYGYTF.

The chain recombines TRBV27 with TRBJ1-5; weak D call: TRBD1 (5 bases). This CDR3 has 14 amino acids. The germline V and J ends were trimmed by 5 bases and 6 bases, with 14 bases remaining between them. Germline V gene data show CDR1 as MNHEY and CDR2 as SMNVEV (reference sequence). The CDR3 coding sequence is TGTGCCAGCAGTAGGGGCGTCCGGGGTCAGCCCCAGCATTTT. Translated: CASSRGVRGQPQHF.

The J gene is TRBJ1-1, the V gene TRBV18; D gene ambiguous. The CDR3 is 15 amino acids. Germline V CDR1 and CDR2: KGHSH, LQKENI. Trimming took 6 bases from V and 5 from J, leaving 19 bases between them. The CDR3 DNA reads TGTGCCAGCTCGACTTATGGGCGGGTGGGAACTGAAGCTTTCTTT. Translated: CASSTYGRVGTEAFF. The full variable domain, rest sourced from reference TRBV18 and TRBJ1-1, is NAGVMQNPRHLVRRRGQEARLRCSPMKGHSHVYWYRQLPEEGLKFMVYLQKENIIDESGMPKERFSAEFPKEGPSILRIQQVVRGDSAAYFCASSTYGRVGTEAFFGQGTRLTVV.

The chain links TRBV5-6 to TRBJ1-2; 10 bases are shared with TRBD1. Trimming removed 0 bases from V and 7 bases from J; junction bases left unmatched: 3. Germline CDR1 reads SGHDT; CDR2 reads YYEEEE. This CDR3 region has 14 residues. CDR3 DNA sequence: TGTGCCAGCAGCTTGGGAGGACAGGGGGTTGGCTACACCTTC. This sequence encodes CASSLGGQGVGYTF.

J is TRBJ1-2 and V is TRBV5-5; 9 bases agree with TRBD1. The CDR3 sequence is 15 residues long. Looked up from germline, CDR1 is SGHKS and CDR2 is YYEKEE (reference sequence). Trimming at V came to 1 base and at J to 5 bases, leaving 6 bases not matched to a gene. CDR3: CASSLSLDRGYGYTF. DNA of the CDR3: TGTGCCAGCAGCTTGTCATTAGACAGGGGGTATGGCTACACCTTC.

V gene TRBV7-9 combines with J gene TRBJ2-2, with 14 bases identical to TRBD2. The germline gives CDR1 SEHNR, CDR2 FQNEAQ (reference sequence). After removal of 6 bases from V and 7 bases from J, the junction contained 7 bases not matched to a gene. This CDR3 contains 16 residues. The CDR3 sequence: CASRKPGLAGVGELFF. The CDR3 nucleotides are TGTGCCAGCAGGAAACCGGGACTAGCGGGAGTCGGGGAGCTGTTTTTT.

The chain is built from TRBV5-1 and TRBJ2-7; a weak D match, TRBD1 (6 bases). From germline, CDR1 is SGHRS and CDR2 YFSETQ. V was clipped by 4 bases and J by 4 bases, with 18 bases between them. The CDR3 is made up of 15 amino acids. The CDR3 loop reads CASSRTGTTIYEQYF. In DNA, the CDR3 is TGCGCCAGCAGCAGAACCGGGACAACAATTTACGAGCAGTACTTC.

The V call is TRBV7-2, the J call TRBJ1-4; no reliable D call. Germline CDR1 reads SGHTA; CDR2 reads FQGNSA. The CDR3 spans 15 residues. With 4 bases removed from V and 1 base from J, the gap between germline ends came to 10 bases. CDR3 bases: TGTGCCAGCAGCTGGGGTGGGTTAACTAATGAAAAACTGTTTTTT. Its translation is CASSWGGLTNEKLFF.

This chain links TRBV30 with TRBJ2-3, with 9 nucleotides matching TRBD2. Unmatched junction bases numbered 5, after V lost 4 bases and J lost 0 bases. This CDR3 comprises 15 residues. Per germline, CDR1 GTSNPN and CDR2 SVGIG (reference sequence). CDR3 loop: CAWNRLAGSTDTQYF. Here the CDR3 DNA reads TGTGCCTGGAATCGGCTAGCGGGAAGCACAGATACGCAGTATTTT.

The CDR3 DNA follows: TGTGCCAGCAGCACCCCCCAGGGGGGGCGCTACGAGCAGTACTTC. This translates into CASSTPQGGRYEQYF. The V gene is TRBV7-2, the J gene TRBJ2-7, with D perhaps assigned TRBD1 or TRBD2 (7 bases each). Trimming shortened V by 5 bases and J by 3 bases, and 17 bases separated the two germline ends. CDR3 length: 15 residues. The V gene's germline CDR1 is SGHTA and CDR2 FQGNSA.

The chain couples TRBV27 to TRBJ2-1, with TRBD2 identical over 16 bases. J lost 0 bases, V lost 6 bases, and 5 bases had no gene match. Germline lookup yields CDR1 MNHEY and CDR2 SMNVEV (reference sequence). The CDR3 covers 18 residues. CDR3 nucleotides: TGTGCCAGCAGCCCCGGGACTAGCGGGAGGGGCTCCTACAATGAGCAGTTCTTC. Translated, it gives CASSPGTSGRGSYNEQFF.

The rearrangement joins TRBV7-2 to TRBJ2-2; possibly TRBD1 for D (6 bases). CDR1 is SGHTA, CDR2 FQGNSA, per germline. This CDR3 is 16 amino acids long. Trimming left V 5 bases short and J 6 bases short, with 19 bases between. Here the CDR3 DNA reads TGTGCCAGCAGCCCGTACAGGGCCAGAGGGCCCGGGGAGCTGTTTTTT. Encoded protein: CASSPYRARGPGELFF.

This chain joins TRBV19 and TRBJ2-5; weak D call: TRBD1 (5 bases). Trimming removed 5 bases from V and 5 bases from J, with 6 bases in between. From germline, CDR1 is LNHDA and CDR2 SQIVND (reference sequence). This CDR3 contains 11 residues. The CDR3 reads CASSWGETQYF. The DNA of the CDR3 is TGTGCCAGTAGTTGGGGCGAGACCCAGTACTTC.

The V gene is TRBV27, the J gene TRBJ1-1; D gene uncertain. V lost 5 bases and J 0 bases, leaving 16 bases between the germline ends. The CDR3 length is 16 residues. Germline CDR1 and CDR2: MNHEY and SMNVEV (reference sequence). The CDR3 DNA reads as TGTGCCAGCAGTCCCGGACTCTACCCCATGAACACTGAAGCTTTCTTT. Translated: CASSPGLYPMNTEAFF.